What follows are 3 T cell receptor beta chains derived from one specimen sequenced in a study of T cell clonality in common variable immunodeficiency. Whole-study results and caveats: Fewer deletions and N-nucleotide insertions were reportedly seen in common variable immunodeficiency TCR beta sequences.

Their recognized antigens are unknown. The table came from immunoSEQ multiplex PCR; TCRdb's copy has only in-frame clones and leaves some out. This sample carries about 17,000 clones, none of them present only once. What was sequenced was peripheral blood mononuclear cells. The source of these receptors is a human donor with common variable immunodeficiency.

This clone was counted only a few times. The read halts 3 residues ahead of the CDR3 end, with the missing end drawn from the germline J gene. The V call is TRBV6-1, the J call TRBJ1-1; D remains ambiguous. CDR3 length equals 14 residues. Per germline, CDR1 MNHNS and CDR2 SASEGT. Trimming pared 2 bases from V and 3 bases from J, leaving 10 bases between. The CDR3 bases that were read are TGTGCCAGCAGTGAATCCGGGTATGACACTGAA. This sequence encodes CASSESGYDTE. The CDR3 as a whole reads CASSESGYDTEAFF.

This clone was seen repeatedly, ten times or more. The CDR3 goes on 3 residues after the read ends, and that part is filled in from the germline J gene. This sequence joins TRBV7-9 and TRBJ2-7, with a tentative D call TRBD2 (5 bases). This CDR3 contains 13 residues. Germline CDR1 and CDR2: SEHNR and FQNEAQ (reference sequence). V shed 3 bases and J shed 0 bases, with 6 bases lying between them. CDR3 DNA, as far as it was read: TGTGCCAGCAGCTTTAGCGACTCCTACGAG. This sequence encodes CASSFSDSYE. The CDR3 as a whole reads CASSFSDSYEQYF. The full variable domain, in which reference TRBV7-9 and TRBJ2-7 provide the parts outside the CDR3, is DTGVSQNPRHKITKRGQNVTFRCDPISEHNRLYWYRQTLGQGPEFLTYFQNEAQLEKSRLLSDRFSAERPKGSFSTLEIQRTEQGDSAMYLCASSFSDSYEQYFGPGTRLTVT.

This clone was found a few times. Read coverage stops 3 residues before the CDR3 terminus; the germline J gene supplies the remainder. This chain joins TRBV19 and TRBJ2-2, with D unclear. This CDR3 is 15 amino acids long. Germline V lookup: CDR1 LNHDA, CDR2 SQIVND (reference sequence). V lost 5 bases and J 0 bases, leaving 10 bases between the germline ends. CDR3 region: CASSVTLSNTGELFF. CDR3 bases read: TGTGCCAGTAGTGTAACCCTATCGAACACCGGGGAG. The full variable domain, rest sourced from reference TRBV19 and TRBJ2-2, is DGGITQSPKYLFRKEGQNVTLSCEQNLNHDAMYWYRQDPGQGLRLIYYSQIVNDFQKGDIAEGYSVSREKKESFPLTVTSAQKNPTAFYLCASSVTLSNTGELFFGEGSRLTVL.